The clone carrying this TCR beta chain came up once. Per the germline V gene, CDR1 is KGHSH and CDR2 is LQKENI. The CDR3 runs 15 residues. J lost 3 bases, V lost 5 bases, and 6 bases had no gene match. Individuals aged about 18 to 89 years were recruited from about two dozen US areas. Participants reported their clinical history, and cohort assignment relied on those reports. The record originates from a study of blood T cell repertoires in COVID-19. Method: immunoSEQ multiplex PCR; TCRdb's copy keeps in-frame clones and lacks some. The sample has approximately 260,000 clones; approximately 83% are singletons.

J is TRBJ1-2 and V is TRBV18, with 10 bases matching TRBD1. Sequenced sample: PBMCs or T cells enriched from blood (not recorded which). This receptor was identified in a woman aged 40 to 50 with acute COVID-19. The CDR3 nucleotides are TGTGCCAGCTCAGCCGACAGGGGGCGCGACTATGGCTACACCTTC. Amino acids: CASSADRGRDYGYTF.